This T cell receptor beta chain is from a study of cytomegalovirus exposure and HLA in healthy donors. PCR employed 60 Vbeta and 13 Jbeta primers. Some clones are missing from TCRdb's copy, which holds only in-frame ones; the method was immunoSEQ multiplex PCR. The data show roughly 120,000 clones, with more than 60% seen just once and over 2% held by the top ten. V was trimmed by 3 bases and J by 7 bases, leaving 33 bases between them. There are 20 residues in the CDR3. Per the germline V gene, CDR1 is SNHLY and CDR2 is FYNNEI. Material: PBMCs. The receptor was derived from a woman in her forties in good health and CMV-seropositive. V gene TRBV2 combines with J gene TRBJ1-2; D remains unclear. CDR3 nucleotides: TGTGCCAGCAGTGAGACCACCTGGGCAACAGCCCGTCTAACCTATCGTGGCTACACCTTC. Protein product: CASSETTWATARLTYRGYTF.